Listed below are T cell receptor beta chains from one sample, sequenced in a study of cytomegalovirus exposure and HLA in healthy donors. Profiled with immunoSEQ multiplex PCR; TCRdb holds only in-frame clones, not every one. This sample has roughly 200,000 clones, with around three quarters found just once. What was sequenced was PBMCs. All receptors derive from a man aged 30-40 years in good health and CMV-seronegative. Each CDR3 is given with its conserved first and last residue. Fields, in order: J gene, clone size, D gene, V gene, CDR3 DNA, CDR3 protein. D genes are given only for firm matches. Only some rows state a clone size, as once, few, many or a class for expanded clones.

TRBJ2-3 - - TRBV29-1 TGCAGCGTTGGCGGGGGCACAGATACGCAGTATTTT CSVGGGTDTQYF
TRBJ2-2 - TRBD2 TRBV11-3 TGTGCCAGCAGCCCAGGGGTTAGCGGGAAAGCCGGGGAGCTGTTTTTT CASSPGVSGKAGELFF
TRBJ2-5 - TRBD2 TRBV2 TGTGCCAGCAGTGACGGGGGGAGGGCAGGTTATTCGGAGACCCAGTACTTC CASSDGGRAGYSETQYF
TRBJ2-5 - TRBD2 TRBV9 TGTGCCAGCAGCGCCCTTTGGGGTAGCGGGTTTCAAGAGACCCAGTACTTC CASSALWGSGFQETQYF
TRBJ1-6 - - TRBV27 TGTGCCAGCAGTTGGGACAATCCGAGCTCCTATAATTCACCCCTCCACTTT CASSWDNPSSYNSPLHF
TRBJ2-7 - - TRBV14 TGTGCCAGCAGCCCGGTCGCGGCTCCCTACGAGCAGTACTTC CASSPVAAPYEQYF
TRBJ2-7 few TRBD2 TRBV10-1 TGCGCCAGCAGTGACCTAGCGGGAACTACTACGGCTGAGCAGTACTTC CASSDLAGTTTAEQYF
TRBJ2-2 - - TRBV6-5 TGTGCCAGCAGTTACCTCGGCAGGGGAGGGGAGCTGTTTTTT CASSYLGRGGELFF
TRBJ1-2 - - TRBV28 TGTGCCAGCAGTTTGGCCCGGACGGGGAACTATGGCTACACCTTC CASSLARTGNYGYTF
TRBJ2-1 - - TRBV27 TGTGCCAGCGCTCGAGGAGGGTTCGGGAATGAGCAGTTCTTC CASARGGFGNEQFF
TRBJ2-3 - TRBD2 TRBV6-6 TGTGCCAGCAGTTCGGGACTAGCGGGGACAGATACGCAGTATTTT CASSSGLAGTDTQYF
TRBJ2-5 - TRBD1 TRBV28 TGTGCCAGCAGTTCCACTGGGACAGGGGTCGAAAAGACCCAGTACTTC CASSSTGTGVEKTQYF
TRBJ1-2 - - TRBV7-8 TGTGCCAGCAGCTTAAACCCCACATATGGCTACACCTTC CASSLNPTYGYTF
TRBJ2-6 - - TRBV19 TGTGCCAGTAGTATAGTGTACTCGGACAGTGCCTCTGGGGCCAACGTCCTGACTTTC CASSIVYSDSASGANVLTF
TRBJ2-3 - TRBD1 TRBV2 TGTGCCAGCAGTGTCCTGACAGGGTCCAGAGATACGCAGTATTTT CASSVLTGSRDTQYF
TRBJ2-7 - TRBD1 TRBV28 TGTGCCAACTCCCGACAGGGAAAAGTCTACGAGCAGTACTTC CANSRQGKVYEQYF
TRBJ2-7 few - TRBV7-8 TGTGCCAGCATGATTTTAACAGGGCACACCTACGAGCAGTACTTC CASMILTGHTYEQYF
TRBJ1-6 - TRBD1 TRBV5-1 TGCGCCAGCAGCTTGAATTGGGACAGGGCCGATTCACCCCTCCACTTT CASSLNWDRADSPLHF
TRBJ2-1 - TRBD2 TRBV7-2 TGTGCCAGCAGCTTAGCGGGAGGGCCCAGTGAGCAGTTCTTC CASSLAGGPSEQFF
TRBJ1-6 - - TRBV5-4 TGTGCCAGCAGCCGCGGCGGTCTATCTCCGCGGTCACCCCTCCACTTT CASSRGGLSPRSPLHF
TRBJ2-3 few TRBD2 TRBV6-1 TGTGCCAGCAGTGGGCGGGAGACAGATACGCAGTATTTT CASSGRETDTQYF
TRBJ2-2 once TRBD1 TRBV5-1 TGCGCCAGCAGTACAGGGGGCAAGGCCGGGGAGCTGTTTTTT CASSTGGKAGELFF
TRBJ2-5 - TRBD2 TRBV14 TGTGCCAGCAGCCAAATAGCGGGAGCTAGAAAGACCCAGTACTTC CASSQIAGARKTQYF
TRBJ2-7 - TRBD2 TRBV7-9 TGTGCCAGCAGCTCCTTAGCGGGAGGTCGCACCTACGAGCAGTACTTC CASSSLAGGRTYEQYF
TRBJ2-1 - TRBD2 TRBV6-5 TGTGCCAGCAGTTACGCCACGACTAGCGGCCACAATGAGCAGTTCTTC CASSYATTSGHNEQFF
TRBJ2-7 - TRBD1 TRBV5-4 TGTGCCAGCAGCTCCGAAGGACAGGGGCCGTATAGAGAGCAGTACTTC CASSSEGQGPYREQYF
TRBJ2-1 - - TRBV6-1 TGTGCCAGCAGTGACGAAGGCGGTAGGCCGGGCAATGAGCAGTTCTTC CASSDEGGRPGNEQFF
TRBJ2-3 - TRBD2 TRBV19 TGTGCCAGTAGTACCCCGCGCACTAGCGGGATCACAGATACGCAGTATTTT CASSTPRTSGITDTQYF
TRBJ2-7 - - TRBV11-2 TGTGCCAGCAGCTTCGCCGGGATCCTCTACGAGCAGTACTTC CASSFAGILYEQYF
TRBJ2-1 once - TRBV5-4 TGTGCCAGCAGCTTTGGACACCAGAGCTCCTACAATGAGCAGTTCTTC CASSFGHQSSYNEQFF
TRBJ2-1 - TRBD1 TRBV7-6 TGTGCCAGCAGCTTAGATCCCGGACAGGGGGGGGACAATGAGCAGTTCTTC CASSLDPGQGGDNEQFF
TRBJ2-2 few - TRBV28 TGTGCCAGTCGGGAATGGGGGAACACCGGGGAGCTGTTTTTT CASREWGNTGELFF
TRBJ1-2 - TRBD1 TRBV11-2 TGTGCCAGCAGCTCGGGACAGGGTCTCTATGGCTACACCTTC CASSSGQGLYGYTF
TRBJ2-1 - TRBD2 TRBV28 TGTGCCAGCAGGTTAGGGCCGACTAGCGGGAGGTGGTCCTACAATGAGCAGTTCTTC CASRLGPTSGRWSYNEQFF
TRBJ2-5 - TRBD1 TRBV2 TGTGCCAGCCCGGACAGGGCTGAGACCCAGTACTTC CASPDRAETQYF
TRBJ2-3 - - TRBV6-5 TGTGCCAGCAGTTACTACTCGCGGGCCACAGATACGCAGTATTTT CASSYYSRATDTQYF
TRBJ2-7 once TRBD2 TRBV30 TGTGCCTGGAGTGTCGGGAGGCTACTCTCCTACGAGCAGTACTTC CAWSVGRLLSYEQYF